Following are 10 T cell receptor beta chains from one sample sequenced in a study of cytomegalovirus exposure and HLA in healthy donors. PCR employed 60 Vbeta and 13 Jbeta primers. Data came from immunoSEQ multiplex PCR; TCRdb stores just in-frame clones and leaves some out. This table holds about 180,000 clones, around 80% found once. Sample: PBMCs. Receptors originate from a man between 40 and 49 years old in good health and CMV-seronegative.

This clone has only a few counts. This chain uses TRBV2 with TRBJ2-2; 13 nucleotides agree with TRBD2. In germline, CDR1 is SNHLY, CDR2 FYNNEI. The CDR3 is made up of 20 amino acids. V dropped 4 bases and J dropped 4; count of bases not matched to a gene: 15. The CDR3 protein is CASSAGTSGTRGGVTGELFF. CDR3 sequence (DNA): TGTGCCAGCAGTGCCGGGACTAGCGGGACTCGGGGTGGAGTCACCGGGGAGCTGTTTTTT.

The genes are TRBV7-2 and TRBJ1-6; D perhaps matches TRBD1 (6 bases). The CDR3 loop spans 15 amino acids. Germline V gene sequence: CDR1 SGHTA, CDR2 FQGNSA. Trimming shortened V by 1 base and J by 8 bases, and 12 bases separated the two germline ends. The CDR3 DNA is TGTGCCAGCAGCTTAGTAGGGGGGGCTGATTCACCCCTCCACTTT. Translating it yields CASSLVGGADSPLHF.

The gene calls are TRBV9 and TRBJ2-5, with 9 nucleotides matching TRBD2. The DNA end is a closer match to TRBJ2-7, so the J assignment may be wrong. The CDR3 length is 14 residues. Germline CDR1 is SGDLS and CDR2 is YYNGEE. As DNA, the CDR3 is TGTGCCAGCAGCCCAAGCGGGAGGCCCTACGAGCAGTACTTC. The encoded protein is CASSPSGRPYEQYF.

The rearrangement uses TRBV6-1 and TRBJ1-5; TRBD1 might be the D (6 bases). V was clipped by 7 bases and J by 1 base, with 11 bases between them. The CDR3 spans 14 residues. Germline CDR1 reads MNHNS; CDR2 reads SASEGT. The CDR3 bases are TGTGCCAGCATTCTGACAGGAAGCAATCAGCCCCAGCATTTT. This sequence encodes CASILTGSNQPQHF.

J is TRBJ2-3 and V is TRBV14; D is uncertain. V lost 4 bases, J lost 1 base, and 9 bases lay in between. Germline V CDR1 and CDR2: SGHDN, FVKESK. CDR3 length equals 14 residues. Here the CDR3 reads CASSPELRTDTQYF. The CDR3 region has the DNA TGTGCCAGCAGCCCGGAGCTCCGCACAGATACGCAGTATTTT.

The rearrangement links TRBV7-2 to TRBJ2-7, with 7 positions matching TRBD2. CDR1 and CDR2 from the germline V gene are SGHTA and FQGNSA. Trimming at V came to 4 bases and at J to 3 bases, leaving 6 bases not matched to a gene. The CDR3 totals 14 residues. CDR3 residues: CASSSSRGNYEQYF. CDR3 coding DNA: TGTGCCAGCAGCTCATCGCGGGGGAACTACGAGCAGTACTTC.

The chain joins TRBV7-9 to TRBJ2-2; D not certain. Germline CDR1 SEHNR, CDR2 FQNEAQ (reference sequence). Trimming took off 5 bases at V and 5 bases at J, with 12 bases between the two ends. This CDR3 is 14 amino acids long. DNA of the CDR3: TGTGCCAGCAGCCTTTCCGGGTCGACCGGGGAGCTGTTTTTT. Its translation: CASSLSGSTGELFF.

The CDR3 region is CASRPDLNTEAFF. CDR3 bases: TGTGCCAGCAGACCGGACTTAAACACTGAAGCTTTCTTT. The rearrangement joins TRBV7-9 to TRBJ1-1; D unresolved. With 6 bases removed from V and 2 bases from J, the gap between germline ends came to 10 bases. Per the germline V gene, CDR1 is SEHNR and CDR2 is FQNEAQ (reference sequence). The CDR3 totals 13 residues.

J is TRBJ1-1 and V is TRBV18; D is perhaps TRBD1 (5 bases). This CDR3 spans 12 amino acids. Germline loops: CDR1 KGHSH, CDR2 LQKENI. Trimming took off 10 bases at V and 1 base at J, with 10 bases between the two ends. In nucleotides, the CDR3 is TGTGCCACCCAGGACACGAACACTGAAGCTTTCTTT. Translating it yields CATQDTNTEAFF. Using reference TRBV18 and TRBJ1-1 for the parts outside the CDR3, the full variable domain is NAGVMQNPRHLVRRRGQEARLRCSPMKGHSHVYWYRQLPEEGLKFMVYLQKENIIDESGMPKERFSAEFPKEGPSILRIQQVVRGDSAAYFCATQDTNTEAFFGQGTRLTVV.

The gene calls are TRBV5-1 and TRBJ2-2; D is perhaps TRBD1 (6 bases). CDR3 length: 16 amino acids. Germline CDR1 and CDR2: SGHRS and YFSETQ. Trimming took off 3 bases at V and 4 bases at J, with 16 bases between the two ends. The CDR3 sequence is CASSSAGTLGTGELFF. DNA for the CDR3: TGCGCCAGCAGCTCTGCCGGGACACTTGGCACCGGGGAGCTGTTTTTT.